This T cell receptor beta chain was recovered during a study of blood T cell repertoires in COVID-19. Whole-study context: Italy, Spain and the United States were the sources of the convalescent and acute COVID-19 samples. Sample material is recorded as cDNA or gDNA derived from T cells, B-cell-depleted T cells, or PBMCs.

Clones were read by immunoSEQ multiplex PCR, and TCRdb kept only the in-frame ones, dropping some. Here the sample spans around 200,000 clones, roughly 87% being singletons. Germline V gene data show CDR1 as SGHTA and CDR2 as FQGNSA. Deletions cut 2 bases from V and 2 bases from J, with 10 bases between. The CDR3 runs 14 residues. This clonotype originated in a woman between 35 and 50 years old with acute or convalescent COVID-19. Sequenced material: peripheral blood. The genes are TRBV7-2 and TRBJ2-7; no definite D call. This chain's CDR3 is CASSLPGSPYEQYF. Written as DNA, the CDR3 is TGTGCCAGCAGCTTACCCGGGTCCCCCTACGAGCAGTACTTC.